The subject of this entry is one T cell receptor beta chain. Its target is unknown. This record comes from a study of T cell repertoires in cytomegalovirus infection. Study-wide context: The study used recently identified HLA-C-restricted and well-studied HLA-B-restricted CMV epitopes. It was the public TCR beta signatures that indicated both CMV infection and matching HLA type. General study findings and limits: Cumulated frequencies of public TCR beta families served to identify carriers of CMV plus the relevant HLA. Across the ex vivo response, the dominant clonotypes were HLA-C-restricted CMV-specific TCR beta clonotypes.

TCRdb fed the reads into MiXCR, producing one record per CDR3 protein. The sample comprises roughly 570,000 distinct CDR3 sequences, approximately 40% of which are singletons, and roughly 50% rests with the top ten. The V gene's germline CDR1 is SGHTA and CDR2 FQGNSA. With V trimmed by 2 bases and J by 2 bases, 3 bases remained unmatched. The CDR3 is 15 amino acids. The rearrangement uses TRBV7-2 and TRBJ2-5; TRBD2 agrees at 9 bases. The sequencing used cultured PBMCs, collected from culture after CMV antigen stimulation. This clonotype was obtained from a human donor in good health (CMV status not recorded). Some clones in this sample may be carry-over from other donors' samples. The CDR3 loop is CASSLRSGGQETQYF. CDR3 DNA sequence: TGTGCCAGCAGCTTACGGAGCGGGGGGCAAGAGACCCAGTACTTC. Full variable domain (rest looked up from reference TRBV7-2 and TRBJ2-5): GAGVSQSPSNKVTEKGKDVELRCDPISGHTALYWYRQSLGQGLEFLIYFQGNSAPDKSGLPSDRFSAERTGGSVSTLTIQRTQQEDSAVYLCASSLRSGGQETQYFGPGTRLLVL.